A single T cell receptor beta chain is shown here with its context. The antigen it recognizes is unknown. Base qualities are not provided; no much larger clone lies one nucleotide away. The CDR3 regions of human TCRbeta chains were subjected to immunosequencing. Concerning the study's data processing: TCRs in the repertoires were compared against a reference library of SARS-CoV-2-specific TCRs that had been generated with the MIRA antigen-specificity platform. Breadth meant the fraction of unique TCRs that were SARS-CoV-2-associated, whereas depth meant the fraction of total T cells that were SARS-CoV-2-associated. Using the MIRA data, each spike-specific TCR was mapped to the spike region that the TCR reacts to and placed in a CD4 or CD8 class. Log10-transformed breadth and depth values were compared by one-way ANOVA with Sidak's multiple comparisons tests. In its TCRdb copy, this immuneACCESS table keeps in-frame sequences only and misses some clones. Where compared with another copy, unresolved V genes explain less than half of these, and the others have no known cause. For V, J and clone size, that table is used; D and trimming come from the DNA. In all, the sample holds about 64,000 clones, and under 95% of those were seen once. Jointly, the top ten make up 6.3% of the sample.

The data belong to a study of T cell responses to AZD1222 COVID-19 vaccine (dated by TCRdb to about 2021). About the study as a whole: A total of 233 trial participants underwent TCR sequencing, of whom about 210 received two doses of AZD1222 and about 25 received two doses of the MenACWY control vaccine. Trial participants were enrolled by age into 18-55, 56-69 and 70-plus year subgroups, with about 150, 28 and 57 TCR-sequenced participants respectively.

Trimming removed 4 bases from V and 2 bases from J, leaving 12 bases between the germline ends. Taken from the germline V gene (reference sequence), the CDR1 and CDR2 loops are LGHDT and YNNKEL. Measured from the cysteine to the phenylalanine, the CDR3 is 14 residues long. Solely the CDR3 DNA is kept, with 42 bases framed from the first base. The research as a whole found: Participants were mostly white British and included more females than males, and it was suggested by the authors that clonal diversity may have been underestimated. The vaccine-associated CD4 TCRs covered the entire spike protein, and the dominant responses fell in regions 160-218 and 743-854. After two AZD1222 doses, spike-specific TCR breadth and depth were significantly higher than at day 0 and than in MenACWY recipients. Conclusions about previously exposed vaccinees were limited because only a handful of AZD1222 recipients were SARS-CoV-2 seropositive at baseline. In the small 56-69-year group, the increase in depth fell short of significance, most likely because of low power. Because no day 14 peak-response samples were available, the repertoires could be characterized only after the peak T cell response. Reportedly, almost half of the unique spike-specific TCRs recognized epitopes lying outside the regions that are mutated in the B.1.351 and B.1.1.7 variants.

The sample's time point label is to be understood as: about 28 days (+/-7) after the second vaccine dose. In light of the paper, this sample's treatment or condition label describes: meningococcal conjugate vaccine given as trial control. Samples from vaccinated people were obtained from the UK trials COV001 and COV002, which included a single-blind randomized controlled phase 2/3 trial of AZD1222 (ChAdOx1 nCoV-19) in healthy adults. For TCRbeta chain sequencing, PBMC samples from trial participants were taken at day 0 and at day 28 after the second dose. The sample consisted of peripheral blood, taken 28 days after the second dose of the MenACWY control vaccine. The sequence joins TRBV3-1 (or the pseudogene TRBV3-2) to TRBJ2-7, with no reliable assignment of the D segment. The receptor's source is an adult who received the MenACWY meningococcal vaccine as a control. The DNA sequence follows: TGTGCCAGCAGCCGGTTGCATGCGACCTACGAGCAGTACTTC. Its protein product is CASSRLHATYEQYF.